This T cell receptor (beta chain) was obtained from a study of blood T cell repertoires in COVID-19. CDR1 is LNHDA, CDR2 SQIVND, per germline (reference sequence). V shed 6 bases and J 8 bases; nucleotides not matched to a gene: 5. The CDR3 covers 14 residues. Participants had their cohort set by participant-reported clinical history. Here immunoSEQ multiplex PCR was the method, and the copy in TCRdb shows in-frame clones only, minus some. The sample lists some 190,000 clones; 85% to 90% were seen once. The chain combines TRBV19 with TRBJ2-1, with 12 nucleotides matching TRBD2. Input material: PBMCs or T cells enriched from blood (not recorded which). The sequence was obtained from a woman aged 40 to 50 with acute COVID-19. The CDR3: CASSPSGRAYEQFF. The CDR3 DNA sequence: TGTGCCAGTAGCCCTAGCGGGAGGGCCTATGAGCAGTTCTTC. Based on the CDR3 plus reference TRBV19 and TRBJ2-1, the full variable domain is DGGITQSPKYLFRKEGQNVTLSCEQNLNHDAMYWYRQDPGQGLRLIYYSQIVNDFQKGDIAEGYSVSREKKESFPLTVTSAQKNPTAFYLCASSPSGRAYEQFFGPGTRLTVL.